This entry features one TCR beta chain sequence. No antigen is known for it. The data were obtained in a study of long-term antiretroviral therapy in people with HIV. Study observations and caveats: Despite increasing after ART, diversity remained lower than that of transplant donor controls. All blood samples came from the years 2004 to 2017, possibly under older ART regimens.

Running of the v3.0 immunoSEQ assay took place at survey level. Sequencing was performed with immunoSEQ multiplex PCR; in TCRdb, only in-frame clones are kept and a portion is missing. The data contain some 7,900 clones, over 60% of them singletons. Germline V gene lookup returns CDR1 SGHNT and CDR2 YYREEE (reference sequence). The CDR3 consists of 13 residues. The V gene lost 3 bases and the J gene lost 0 bases, with 5 bases spanning the gap. This rearrangement joins TRBV5-4 to TRBJ2-3, with D perhaps given as TRBD1 or TRBD2 (5 bases each). This material consisted of unsorted PBMCs, taken 0.6 years before starting antiretroviral therapy. The source of this sequence is a middle-aged man with HIV. CDR3 sequence: CASSWDSTDTQYF. CDR3 DNA: TGTGCCAGCAGCTGGGACAGCACAGATACGCAGTATTTT.